Each of the 7 T cell receptor beta chains below was sequenced from the same sample in a study of Ad26.COV2.S vaccination and SARS-CoV-2 variants. Treatment described: about 20 received Ad26.COV2.S at low or high dose, single or two shots; 5 received placebo; per-sample allocation not given. Sampling occurred on day 63 after the first vaccine or placebo injection. The protocol was immunoSEQ multiplex PCR, while the TCRdb copy is restricted to in-frame clones and leaves out a portion. The sample includes around 300,000 clones, more than 85% of them seen just once. Specimen: peripheral blood, collected in a trial of Ad26.COV2.S vaccine versus placebo. These TCRs come from a person aged 18-65 years who received the Ad26.COV2.S COVID-19 vaccine or a placebo.

The V and J genes are TRBV6-1 and TRBJ2-2; D gene unclear. Trimming cost V 0 bases and J 4 bases, with 9 bases left between them. In germline, CDR1 is MNHNS, CDR2 SASEGT. The CDR3 is 15 residues long. The CDR3 DNA follows: TGTGCCAGCAGTGAAGCGCTTCGAGGCACCGGGGAGCTGTTTTTT. Encoded protein: CASSEALRGTGELFF.

This clone was seen only once. Its ends do not fully match the called genes, so a read error is possible. For the CDR3, the DNA is TGCGCCTCCCAGCGGGAGGTCCGGGGTGAGCAGTTCTTC. This sequence encodes CASQREVRGEQFF. The genes are TRBV19 and TRBJ2-1; 9 positions agree with TRBD2. The CDR3 sequence is 13 residues long. CDR1 and CDR2 from the germline V gene are LNHDA and SQIVND (reference sequence).

The V gene is TRBV4-2, the J gene TRBJ1-1; possible D gene TRBD1, 6 bases. Trimming removed 0 bases from V and 2 bases from J, with 10 bases in between. Per the germline V gene, CDR1 is LGHNA and CDR2 is YNFKEQ. The CDR3 runs 15 residues. Written as DNA, the CDR3 is TGTGCCAGCAGCCAAGAGGTCGGGGGCAACACTGAAGCTTTCTTT. Its protein product is CASSQEVGGNTEAFF.

The rearrangement links TRBV7-9 to TRBJ2-6; possibly TRBD1 for D (5 bases). The germline V gene encodes CDR1 SEHNR and CDR2 FQNEAQ (reference sequence). The CDR3 is 18 residues long. Trimming left V 5 bases short and J 1 base short, with 18 bases between. The CDR3 region is CASSHRQTQFSGANVLTF. The CDR3 bases are TGTGCCAGCAGCCACAGACAGACTCAGTTTTCTGGGGCCAACGTCCTGACTTTC.

The chain carries TRBV7-9 and TRBJ2-1; D is ambiguous. The ends were cut back, 3 bases at V and 10 bases at J, with 13 bases in the middle. The CDR3 contains 13 residues. Germline CDR1 SEHNR, CDR2 FQNEAQ (reference sequence). The CDR3 reads CASSFFSQDEQFF. The CDR3 bases are TGTGCCAGCAGCTTTTTCAGCCAAGACGAGCAGTTCTTC.

The chain couples TRBV5-1 to TRBJ2-7; D not resolved. CDR1 and CDR2 (germline): SGHRS, YFSETQ. Trimming removed 0 bases from V and 0 bases from J, with 13 bases in between. The CDR3 length is 16 residues. The CDR3 sequence is CASSLESAASSYEQYF. The DNA for the CDR3 is TGCGCCAGCAGCTTGGAGTCGGCAGCTAGCTCCTACGAGCAGTACTTC.

The chain recombines TRBV27 with TRBJ2-5; TRBD2 is a possible D gene (6 bases). Trimming stripped 4 bases from V and 4 bases from J, with 16 bases between. The CDR3 loop spans 15 amino acids. Germline lookup yields CDR1 MNHEY and CDR2 SMNVEV (reference sequence). The CDR3 here is CASSSLRAGAETQYF. The CDR3 DNA is TGTGCCAGCAGTTCCCTTAGAGCGGGTGCAGAGACCCAGTACTTC.